One and the same sample provided the 6 T cell receptor beta chains below, sequenced in a study of blood T cell repertoires in COVID-19. Here immunoSEQ multiplex PCR was the method, and the copy in TCRdb shows in-frame clones only, minus some. Among some 150,000 clones, approximately 81% were seen once, and the ten largest hold about 8.4%. The sequenced material came from peripheral blood. The origin of the receptors is an older woman with active or convalescent COVID-19.

In nucleotides, the CDR3 is TGTGCCAGCAGTCCCACTATAGCGGGGGGGCTGACAGATACGCAGTATTTT. Translated, it gives CASSPTIAGGLTDTQYF. The rearrangement joins TRBV27 to TRBJ2-3, with 11 bases that match TRBD2. Germline V gene sequence: CDR1 MNHEY, CDR2 SMNVEV (reference sequence). The CDR3 consists of 17 residues. V shed 5 bases, J shed 3 bases, and the junction held 10 bases outside the gene matches.

This clone was counted once. This chain links TRBV7-9 with TRBJ2-3; TRBD1 matches at 8 bases. With 3 bases clipped from V and 6 bases from J, the junction kept 5 bases outside the gene matches. The CDR3 contains 14 residues. Germline loops: CDR1 SEHNR, CDR2 FQNEAQ (reference sequence). The CDR3 region is CASSLAGGSDTQYF. The CDR3 DNA reads TGTGCCAGCAGCTTGGCAGGGGGCAGCGATACGCAGTATTTT.

CDR3 DNA: TGTGCCAGCAGAAGAGCGGGAGGGACAGATACGCAGTATTTT. Its translation is CASRRAGGTDTQYF. This sequence joins TRBV2 and TRBJ2-3, with 10 bases aligning to TRBD2. The ends lost 6 bases at V and 3 bases at J; junction bases unmatched: 3. CDR1 SNHLY and CDR2 FYNNEI come from the germline V gene. CDR3 length: 14 residues.

This chain links TRBV15 with TRBJ2-5, with 9 bases that match TRBD1. V gave up 3 bases and J gave up 1 base; unmatched junction bases: 3. This CDR3 comprises 15 residues. CDR1 LNHNV and CDR2 YYDKDF come from the germline V gene (reference sequence). In nucleotides, the CDR3 is TGTGCCACCAGCAGGGACAGGGGACCCCAAGAGACCCAGTACTTC. Translation gives CATSRDRGPQETQYF.

A remark on this clone: The same CDR3 also results from other DNA sequences found in this sample. The V and J genes are TRBV7-9 and TRBJ2-5; D is uncertain. CDR1 is SEHNR, CDR2 FQNEAQ, per germline (reference sequence). Trimming left V 5 bases short and J 3 bases short, with 4 bases between. The CDR3 length is 11 residues. CDR3 in amino acids: CASSQKETQYF. CDR3 in DNA: TGTGCCAGCAGCCAAAAAGAGACCCAGTACTTC.

This sequence joins TRBV28 and TRBJ2-7; 8 nucleotides agree with TRBD2. V gave up 7 bases and J gave up 2 bases; unmatched junction bases: 10. Germline lookup yields CDR1 MDHEN and CDR2 SYDVKM. The CDR3 totals 15 residues. The CDR3 here is CASITSRGGTYEQYV. For the CDR3, the DNA is TGTGCCAGCATCACCAGCCGCGGGGGGACCTACGAGCAGTACGTC.